This T cell receptor beta chain was retrieved from a study of long-term antiretroviral therapy in people with HIV. This CDR3 contains 15 residues. V was pared by 2 bases and J by 1 base, with 9 bases between. Per germline, CDR1 MNHNY and CDR2 SVGAGI (reference sequence). This was the immunoSEQ v3.0 assay at survey level. Clones were read by immunoSEQ multiplex PCR, and TCRdb kept only the in-frame ones, dropping some. The sample records 25,000 to 35,000 clones, roughly 95% being singletons. The chain is built from TRBV6-6 and TRBJ1-5; D gene uncertain. The sequence came from a young man with HIV. The sequenced sample was unsorted PBMCs, obtained approximately 6.5 years after starting antiretroviral therapy. DNA of the CDR3: TGTGCCAGCAGTTACGGACCCGGGAGCAATCAGCCCCAGCATTTT. Protein product: CASSYGPGSNQPQHF.